These 8 T cell receptor beta chains originate from one sample sequenced in a study of cytomegalovirus exposure and HLA in healthy donors. PCR amplification relied on 60 Vbeta primers (plus 13 Jbeta primers). Using immunoSEQ multiplex PCR, the repertoire was profiled, and TCRdb retains in-frame clones only, with some absent. The sample lists 150,000 to 200,000 clones; about 77% were seen once. Specimen: PBMCs. Receptor source: a woman in her twenties or thirties in good health and CMV-seropositive.

The chain recombines TRBV11-3 with TRBJ1-1, with D possibly TRBD1 on 6 matching bases. Germline CDR1 SGHNT, CDR2 YENEEA. This CDR3 comprises 19 residues. Deletions cut 2 bases from V and 3 bases from J, with 25 bases between. The CDR3 sequence: CASSLSLGGGVAWDTEAFF. Here the CDR3 DNA reads TGTGCCAGCAGCTTAAGCCTCGGCGGGGGCGTCGCGTGGGACACTGAAGCTTTCTTT.

V gene TRBV4-1 combines with J gene TRBJ2-7, with D possibly TRBD1 on 5 matching bases. The CDR3 sequence is 14 residues long. V dropped 0 bases and J dropped 2 bases, with 8 bases sitting between them. In germline, CDR1 is MGHRA, CDR2 YSYEKL. The CDR3 DNA is TGCGCCAGCAGCCAAGATTCGACAGCCTACGAGCAGTACTTC. It translates to CASSQDSTAYEQYF.

The V call is TRBV27, the J call TRBJ2-2; 12 positions agree with TRBD2. Germline V CDR1 and CDR2: MNHEY, SMNVEV (reference sequence). This CDR3 region has 17 residues. After removal of 3 bases from V and 4 bases from J, the junction contained 6 bases not matched to a gene. CDR3: CASSFLAGGPSTGELFF. The CDR3 DNA reads as TGTGCCAGCAGTTTCCTAGCGGGAGGGCCTAGCACCGGGGAGCTGTTTTTT.

This sequence joins TRBV5-5 and TRBJ1-6, with D uncertain. V was cut by 0 bases and J by 3 bases, with 7 bases left in between. CDR1 SGHKS and CDR2 YYEKEE come from the germline V gene (reference sequence). This CDR3 is built from 15 residues. CDR3 nucleotides: TGTGCCAGCAGCTTGGAAGTACTCTATAATTCACCCCTCCACTTT. Translation gives CASSLEVLYNSPLHF.

The rearrangement links TRBV7-2 to TRBJ2-2; D possibly corresponds to TRBD2 (5 bases). The length of the CDR3 is 15 residues. The germline gives CDR1 SGHTA, CDR2 FQGNSA. Between the trimmed V and J ends, which lost 4 bases and 0 bases, there was a span of 9 bases. DNA for the CDR3: TGTGCCAGCAGCTCGAGGGAATCGAACACCGGGGAGCTGTTTTTT. Translated: CASSSRESNTGELFF.

The V call is TRBV6-1, the J call TRBJ2-1; D might be TRBD2 (5 bases). The CDR3 runs to 17 residues. The V gene's germline CDR1 is MNHNS and CDR2 SASEGT. The V and J ends lost 3 bases and 5 bases respectively, with 20 bases between them. The CDR3 is CASSDGMVVGRNNEQFF. The CDR3 bases are TGTGCCAGCAGTGATGGGATGGTTGTGGGGAGAAACAATGAGCAGTTCTTC.

This clone was picked up one time. This chain uses TRBV7-6 with TRBJ2-1; TRBD2 might be the D (6 bases). The CDR3 loop spans 21 amino acids. CDR1 and CDR2 from the germline V gene are SGHVS and FNYEAQ. Trimming took off 1 base at V and 0 bases at J, with 25 bases between the two ends. The DNA of the CDR3 is TGTGCCAGCAGCTTAGGGGAGGCCGGGTCGGGGATTTTCACCTCCTACAATGAGCAGTTCTTC. Its translation is CASSLGEAGSGIFTSYNEQFF.

V gene TRBV5-1 combines with J gene TRBJ2-5; 9 nucleotides line up with TRBD2. Per the germline V gene, CDR1 is SGHRS and CDR2 is YFSETQ. The J segment lost 1 base and the V segment lost 0 bases, leaving 4 bases of the junction unmatched. This CDR3 has 16 amino acids. CDR3 loop: CASSLAGGGVQETQYF. In DNA, the CDR3 is TGCGCCAGCAGCTTGGCCGGCGGGGGGGTCCAAGAGACCCAGTACTTC.